This T cell receptor beta chain was captured by sequencing in a study of blood T cell repertoires in COVID-19 (dated by TCRdb to 2018 to 2021). Regarding the research as a whole: Samples covering the acute and convalescent phases of COVID-19 were provided by collaborators in the United States, Italy and Spain. The prospective study material was composed of cDNA or gDNA derived from T cells, B-cell-depleted T cells, or PBMCs. Deeply sampled blood TCRbeta repertoires from subjects exposed to, actively infected with, or recovered from COVID-19 were included in the dataset. The repertoires were made available in a free public database intended to serve as a resource for research on the immune response to SARS-CoV-2. Samples came from the ongoing ImmuneRACE study (first 160 participants) plus 1,254 subjects from 6 global collaborators. Sample metadata almost always included a de-identified subject ID, COVID-19 status, age in years and sex. HLA class I and class II types, where available, came from metadata supplied by the sample provider rather than from assay-based typing. Overall results and qualifications from the work: The amount of clinical and demographic metadata varied by source and participant and was provided uncurated.

Each collaborating institution followed its own protocols to collect whole blood in K2EDTA tubes. Collaborator samples were shipped for TCRbeta analysis as frozen whole blood, isolated PBMCs, or DNA extracted from either sample type. The trim is 0 bases for V and 3 bases for J, with a gap of 11 bases between the germline ends. The CDR3 numbers 16 residues from cysteine through phenylalanine. Only CDR3 DNA remains: 48 bases, in frame from the first base. CDR1 and CDR2 are read off the germline V gene (reference sequence) as SEHNR and FQNEAQ. Regarding this clone: The antigen this receptor binds is unknown. Per-base quality was not reported, and no clone a single base away is much larger than it.

The immunoSEQ Assay, a bias-controlled multiplex PCR, was used to amplify TCRbeta CDR3 regions from genomic DNA. The authors' analysis ran thus. The number of nucleated cells in each sample was estimated by amplification of reference gene primers within the assay. To quantify the absolute abundance of each unique TCRbeta CDR3 rearrangement, sequence reads were collapsed and filtered. Productive Simpson clonality was computed per sample as the square root of Simpson's diversity index over productive rearrangements. As stored in TCRdb, this immuneACCESS dataset retains in-frame rearrangements with V and J assigned. A fraction of the clones does not appear; measured against another copy, unresolved V genes explain less than half of the discrepancy, and the remainder lacks a known reason. V and J calls and clone size follow that table, whereas D and trimming were derived from the DNA. The table for this sample lists approximately 150,000 clones; around 83% of them were counted only once. About 2.6% of the sample rests with the top ten.

Sample: peripheral blood. The TCR comes from a human donor with acute or convalescent COVID-19. The donor label of this sample is uncertain. The rearranged segments are TRBV7-9 and TRBJ1-4; the D gene is perhaps TRBD1, from 5 matching bases. In nucleotide form, the sequence is TGTGCCAGCAGCTTAGCAGTTGCGACAGCTAATGAAAAACTGTTTTTT. It translates to CASSLAVATANEKLFF.